This T cell receptor (beta chain) was obtained from a study of technical replicates of blood from several donors. The data were produced by immunoSEQ multiplex PCR, yet TCRdb's version contains in-frame clones alone and is incomplete. The sample records 60,000 to 75,000 clones, about 97% being singletons. CDR1 is SEHNR, CDR2 FQNEAQ, per germline (reference sequence). Trimming cost V 3 bases and J 6 bases; bases outside gene matches: 4. This CDR3 spans 14 amino acids. Sequences were obtained from T cells isolated from PBMCs. The clonotype comes from a human donor in good health. The rearrangement links TRBV7-9 to TRBJ1-4, with 7 bases matching TRBD1. CDR3 bases: TGTGCCAGCAGCTTCTACAGGGGTTATGAAAAACTGTTTTTT. Translation: CASSFYRGYEKLFF.